Following are 13 T cell receptor beta chains from one sample sequenced in a study of blood T cell repertoires in COVID-19. Measured with immunoSEQ multiplex PCR; TCRdb has only the in-frame clones, and not every one. The table includes fewer than 30,000 clones, roughly 93% detected once. Material: peripheral blood. Receptor source: a woman aged 70-85 years with COVID-19, enrolled during active disease.

The J gene is TRBJ1-6, the V gene TRBV2; perhaps TRBD1 as D (5 bases). Per the germline V gene, CDR1 is SNHLY and CDR2 is FYNNEI. V was shortened by 6 bases and J by 5 bases, with 8 bases between the two germline ends. The CDR3 is 13 residues long. CDR3 sequence reads: CASRGQNNSPLHF. CDR3 coding DNA: TGTGCCAGCAGAGGACAAAATAATTCACCCCTCCACTTT.

The chain uses TRBV10-3 and TRBJ2-7; TRBD1 might be the D (5 bases). V lost 2 bases and J 1 base, leaving 6 bases between the germline ends. The CDR3 contains 13 residues. CDR1 is ENHRY and CDR2 is SYGVKD in the germline V gene. The CDR3 DNA reads TGTGCCATCAGTGAGAGACAGTCCTACGAGCAGTACTTC. Amino acid sequence: CAISERQSYEQYF.

The chain has TRBV9 and TRBJ2-2, with 7 bases matching TRBD2. The CDR3 is made up of 15 amino acids. Unmatched junction bases numbered 4, after V lost 0 bases and J lost 5 bases. Germline V gives CDR1 SGDLS, CDR2 YYNGEE. The DNA for the CDR3 is TGTGCCAGCAGCGTAGGGCTAGCGGCTACCGGGGAGCTGTTTTTT. Residues: CASSVGLAATGELFF.

The chain uses TRBV10-1 and TRBJ2-1, with D possibly TRBD2 on 5 matching bases. Trimming shortened V by 2 bases and J by 6 bases, and 8 bases separated the two germline ends. Germline CDR1 WNHNN, CDR2 SYGVQD (reference sequence). CDR3 length: 13 amino acids. CDR3 loop: CASSEPGFNEQFF. Here the CDR3 DNA reads TGCGCCAGCAGTGAGCCGGGATTCAATGAGCAGTTCTTC.

About this clone: Distinct nucleotide sequences in the sample also encode this CDR3. The rearrangement links TRBV9 to TRBJ1-2; D remains unclear. Trimming pared 4 bases from V and 4 bases from J, leaving 17 bases between. From germline, CDR1 is SGDLS and CDR2 YYNGEE. This CDR3 is built from 15 residues. Here the CDR3 reads CASSPEGTASYGYTF. The CDR3 DNA reads as TGTGCCAGCAGCCCAGAGGGAACAGCAAGCTATGGCTACACCTTC.

The CDR3 bases are TGTGCCAGCAGACCCGTATCCCTAAACTATGGCTACACCTTC. It specifies CASRPVSLNYGYTF. This chain uses TRBV27 with TRBJ1-2; D ambiguous. There are 14 residues in the CDR3. The germline V and J ends were trimmed by 6 bases and 2 bases, with 13 bases remaining between them. From germline, CDR1 is MNHEY and CDR2 SMNVEV (reference sequence).

The count of this clone is one. The chain joins TRBV6-6 to TRBJ2-7; 7 bases are shared with TRBD2. The CDR3 is made up of 14 amino acids. From germline, CDR1 is MNHNY and CDR2 SVGAGI (reference sequence). V was clipped by 6 bases and J by 3 bases; unmatched bases: 8. The CDR3 DNA reads as TGTGCCAGCAGACGGGGGGAGCGTGGCTACGAGCAGTACTTC. It is translated as CASRRGERGYEQYF.

The chain combines TRBV19 with TRBJ2-1, with 12 bases fitting TRBD2. The CDR3 spans 16 residues. Germline trimming cut 4 bases from V and 4 bases from J; bases unmatched to any gene: 5. Germline V CDR1 and CDR2: LNHDA, SQIVND (reference sequence). Here the CDR3 DNA reads TGTGCCAGTAGTACCGGGACTAGCGGGTTATACAATGAGCAGTTCTTC. Its protein is CASSTGTSGLYNEQFF.

The chain is built from TRBV29-1 and TRBJ2-3, with unresolved D. The germline V gene encodes CDR1 SQVTM and CDR2 ANQGSEA. The CDR3 consists of 12 residues. Trimming took 5 bases from V and 4 from J, leaving 10 bases between them. CDR3 bases: TGCAGCGTTCTCGGGTGGTCAGATACGCAGTATTTT. Amino acids: CSVLGWSDTQYF.

The sample holds one count of this clone. The chain is built from TRBV19 and TRBJ2-3; TRBD2 agrees at 7 bases. The germline gives CDR1 LNHDA, CDR2 SQIVND (reference sequence). This CDR3 is built from 17 residues. J was trimmed by 0 bases and V by 4 bases; bases with no gene match: 10. The CDR3: CASSTTLTSPSTDTQYF. The CDR3 DNA reads TGTGCCAGTAGTACTACTCTGACTAGCCCAAGCACAGATACGCAGTATTTT.

The CDR3 nucleotides read TGTGCCACGACACTGAACACTGAAGCTTTCTTT. The encoded protein is CATTLNTEAFF. This chain joins TRBV2 and TRBJ1-1; unclear D gene. Germline CDR1 and CDR2: SNHLY and FYNNEI. The CDR3 extends over 11 amino acids. V was trimmed by 10 bases and J by 0 bases, leaving 6 bases between them.

The V gene is TRBV19, the J gene TRBJ1-6; D is unresolved. Trimming pared 5 bases from V and 0 bases from J, leaving 14 bases between. The CDR3 consists of 17 residues. Germline V gene data show CDR1 as LNHDA and CDR2 as SQIVND (reference sequence). This CDR3 is CASSPRASNSYNSPLHF. The CDR3, as DNA: TGTGCCAGTAGTCCGAGGGCCTCGAACTCCTATAATTCACCCCTCCACTTT.

The table lists this clone with a count of one. V and J are TRBV29-1 and TRBJ2-1; a possible D gene is TRBD1 (6 bases). The length of the CDR3 is 14 residues. The germline V gene has CDR1 SQVTM and CDR2 ANQGSEA. Trimming took 4 bases from V and 2 from J, leaving 12 bases between them. This CDR3 reads CSVVKGDPYNEQFF. The CDR3 DNA sequence: TGCAGCGTTGTGAAGGGGGACCCCTACAATGAGCAGTTCTTC.